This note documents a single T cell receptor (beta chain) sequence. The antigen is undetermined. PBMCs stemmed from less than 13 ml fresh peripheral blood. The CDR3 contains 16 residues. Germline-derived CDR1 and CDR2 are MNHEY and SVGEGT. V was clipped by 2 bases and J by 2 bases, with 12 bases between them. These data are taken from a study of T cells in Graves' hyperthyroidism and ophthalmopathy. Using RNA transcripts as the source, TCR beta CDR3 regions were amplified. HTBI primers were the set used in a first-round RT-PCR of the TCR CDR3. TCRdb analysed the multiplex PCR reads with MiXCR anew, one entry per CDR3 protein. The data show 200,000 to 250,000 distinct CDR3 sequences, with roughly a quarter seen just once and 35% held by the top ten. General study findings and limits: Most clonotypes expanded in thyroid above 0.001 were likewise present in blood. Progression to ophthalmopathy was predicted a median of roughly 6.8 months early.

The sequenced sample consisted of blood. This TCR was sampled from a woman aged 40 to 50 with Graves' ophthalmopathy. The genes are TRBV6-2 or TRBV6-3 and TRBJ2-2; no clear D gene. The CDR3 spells CASSYLRATNTGELFF. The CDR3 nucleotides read TGTGCCAGCAGTTACCTCCGGGCCACCAACACCGGGGAGCTGTTTTTT.